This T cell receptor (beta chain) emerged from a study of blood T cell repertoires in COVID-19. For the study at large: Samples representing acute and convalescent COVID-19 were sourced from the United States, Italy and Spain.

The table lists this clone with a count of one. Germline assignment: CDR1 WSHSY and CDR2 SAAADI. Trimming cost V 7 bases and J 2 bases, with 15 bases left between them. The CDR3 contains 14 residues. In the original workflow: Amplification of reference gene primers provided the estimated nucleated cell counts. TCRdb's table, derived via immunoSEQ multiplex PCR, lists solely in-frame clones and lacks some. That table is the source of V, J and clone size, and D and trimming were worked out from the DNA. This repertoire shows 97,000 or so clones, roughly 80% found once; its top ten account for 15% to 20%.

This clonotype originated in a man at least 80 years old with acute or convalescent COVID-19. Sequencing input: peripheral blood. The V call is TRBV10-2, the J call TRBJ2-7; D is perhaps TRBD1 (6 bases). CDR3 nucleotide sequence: TGCGCCAGCACCGAGGCAGGGGCGACCTACGAGCAGTACTTC. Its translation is CASTEAGATYEQYF.